The 27 T cell receptor beta chains listed next were all sequenced from one sample in a study of naive and memory T cell subsets. Both TRBC1 and TRBC2 were covered by a beta constant-region primer of two equimolar oligonucleotides. The ligated cDNA underwent four PCR rounds using SP2 and nested alpha and beta constant-region primers. TCRdb re-called the UMI-ligation and nested PCR reads through MiXCR, storing one row per CDR3 protein. The table has about 150,000 distinct CDR3 sequences, approximately 22% seen once. Their recognized antigens are unknown. Points from the study as a whole: Naive repertoires, especially CD8, held a few larger clonotypes, possibly memory cells re-expressing CD45RA.

Sequencing was carried out using naive CD4+ T cells from blood. All receptors derive from a human donor in good health.

This clonotype occurred many times. The J gene is TRBJ2-2, the V gene TRBV29-1, with 10 bases lining up with TRBD1. CDR1 is SQVTM and CDR2 is ANQGSEA in the germline V gene. This CDR3 comprises 14 residues. Trimming removed 6 bases from V and 0 bases from J; junction bases left unmatched: 1. CDR3 bases: TGCAGCGTGGGACAGGGGACGAACACCGGGGAGCTGTTTTTT. Residues: CSVGQGTNTGELFF.

The chain uses TRBV27 and TRBJ2-2; D might be TRBD1 (6 bases). Germline CDR1 MNHEY, CDR2 SMNVEV (reference sequence). V shed 8 bases and J shed 5 bases, with 15 bases lying between them. This CDR3 has 14 amino acids. The CDR3 sequence is CASRRQVETGELFF. CDR3 nucleotide sequence: TGTGCCAGCCGTCGACAGGTGGAGACCGGGGAGCTGTTTTTT.

This clonotype occurred once. The chain is built from TRBV5-4 and TRBJ2-1, with a weak D call TRBD1 (7 bases). Germline values: CDR1 SGHNT, CDR2 YYREEE (reference sequence). The CDR3 covers 16 residues. The ends were cut back, 3 bases at V and 6 bases at J, with 19 bases in the middle. This chain's CDR3 is CASSSGAGQIGNEQFF. In DNA, the CDR3 is TGTGCCAGCAGCTCCGGGGCGGGACAGATAGGCAATGAGCAGTTCTTC.

This clonotype was detected many times. The rearrangement links TRBV14 to TRBJ1-1; 8 bases map to TRBD1. CDR3 length: 15 amino acids. The germline gives CDR1 SGHDN, CDR2 FVKESK. Trimming removed 0 bases from V and 9 bases from J; junction bases left unmatched: 9. The DNA for the CDR3 is TGTGCCAGCAGCCAAGATGCAGACAGGGGAGGTAAAGCTTTCTTT. Amino acid sequence: CASSQDADRGGKAFF.

In its sample, this clonotype was seen once. The genes are TRBV5-8 and TRBJ1-4, with D perhaps matching TRBD1 (5 bases). V gave up 0 bases and J gave up 8 bases, with 11 bases separating them. CDR3 length: 14 amino acids. The germline CDR1 and CDR2 sequences are SGHTS and YDEGEE. CDR3 region: CASSLEAGHEKLFF. In nucleotides, the CDR3 is TGTGCCAGCAGCTTGGAGGCAGGGCACGAAAAACTGTTTTTT. The whole variable domain, remainder taken from reference TRBV5-8 and TRBJ1-4, is EAGVTQSPTHLIKTRGQQATLRCSPISGHTSVYWYQQALGLGLQFLLWYDEGEERNRGNFPPRFSGRQFPNYSSELNVNALELEDSALYLCASSLEAGHEKLFFGSGTQLSVL.

This clonotype was observed many times. This chain joins TRBV29-1 and TRBJ2-1, with 7 bases identical to TRBD1. Germline loops: CDR1 SQVTM, CDR2 ANQGSEA. V was clipped by 7 bases and J by 2 bases; unmatched bases: 2. The CDR3 is 12 amino acids. For the CDR3, the DNA is TGCAGCGCCGGACAGGCCTACAATGAGCAGTTCTTC. Translation gives CSAGQAYNEQFF.

V and J are TRBV9 and TRBJ1-1; TRBD1 aligns across 8 bases. Germline-derived CDR1 and CDR2 are SGDLS and YYNGEE. V was pared by 3 bases and J by 4 bases, with 8 bases of the junction left unmatched. CDR3 length equals 15 residues. The CDR3 coding sequence is TGTGCCAGCAGCGGCGACAGGGGAATTTTCACTGAAGCTTTCTTT. This codes for CASSGDRGIFTEAFF.

This clonotype was observed many times. The chain has TRBV30 and TRBJ2-3; a possible D gene is TRBD1 (6 bases). This CDR3 has 14 residues. V was trimmed by 4 bases and J by 2 bases, leaving 13 bases between them. The germline V gene encodes CDR1 GTSNPN and CDR2 SVGIG (reference sequence). CDR3 in DNA: TGTGCCTGGACCGGACAGACTTACACAGATACGCAGTATTTT. It specifies CAWTGQTYTDTQYF.

This clonotype was counted between two and nine times. The genes are TRBV10-3 and TRBJ1-1; 8 bases are shared with TRBD1. J was trimmed by 3 bases and V by 0 bases; bases with no gene match: 3. CDR3 size: 15 residues. Germline V gene sequence: CDR1 ENHRY, CDR2 SYGVKD. In DNA form, the CDR3 reads TGTGCCATCAGTGAGTCTGCCAGGGGGCACACTGAAGCTTTCTTT. Translated, it gives CAISESARGHTEAFF.

The table lists this clonotype with a few counts. The chain's CDR3 is CASSFPGRGNTIYF. In nucleotides, the CDR3 is TGTGCCAGCAGCTTTCCAGGGCGCGGAAACACCATATATTTT. The chain recombines TRBV7-9 with TRBJ1-3, with D maybe TRBD1 (5 bases). V dropped 3 bases and J dropped 4 bases, with 10 bases sitting between them. This CDR3 has 14 residues. Germline assignment: CDR1 SEHNR and CDR2 FQNEAQ (reference sequence). Full variable domain (rest looked up from reference TRBV7-9 and TRBJ1-3): DTGVSQNPRHKITKRGQNVTFRCDPISEHNRLYWYRQTLGQGPEFLTYFQNEAQLEKSRLLSDRFSAERPKGSFSTLEIQRTEQGDSAMYLCASSFPGRGNTIYFGEGSWLTVV.

The rearrangement uses TRBV28 and TRBJ2-1; the D is unclear. Per germline, CDR1 MDHEN and CDR2 SYDVKM. The CDR3 covers 13 residues. V was cut by 8 bases and J by 1 base, with 9 bases left in between. The CDR3 region has the DNA TGTGCCAGCCTGAGAAGGTCCTACAATGAGCAGTTCTTC. This translates into CASLRRSYNEQFF. The variable domain in full, completed from reference TRBV28 and TRBJ2-1, reads DVKVTQSSRYLVKRTGEKVFLECVQDMDHENMFWYRQDPGLGLRLIYFSYDVKMKEKGDIPEGYSVSREKKERFSLILESASTNQTSMYLCASLRRSYNEQFFGPGTRLTVL.

This clonotype was counted many times. This chain uses TRBV19 with TRBJ2-5; TRBD2 agrees at 12 bases. Losses at the gene ends were 3 bases for V and 4 bases for J; bases not matched to a gene: 9. This CDR3 has 17 residues. Germline CDR1 reads LNHDA; CDR2 reads SQIVND (reference sequence). The CDR3 DNA sequence: TGTGCCAGTAGTATTTCACTAGCGGGAGGACCCCCAGAGACCCAGTACTTC. It specifies CASSISLAGGPPETQYF.

The chain uses TRBV28 and TRBJ2-5, with a possible D match to TRBD1 (6 bases). This CDR3 is 15 amino acids long. Germline CDR1 and CDR2: MDHEN and SYDVKM. V gave up 7 bases and J gave up 5 bases, with 20 bases separating them. CDR3 sequence reads: CASTEQGPSRETQYF. The CDR3 region has the DNA TGTGCCAGCACCGAACAGGGACCCTCCCGGGAGACCCAGTACTTC. The complete variable domain, with remaining parts taken from reference TRBV28 and TRBJ2-5, reads DVKVTQSSRYLVKRTGEKVFLECVQDMDHENMFWYRQDPGLGLRLIYFSYDVKMKEKGDIPEGYSVSREKKERFSLILESASTNQTSMYLCASTEQGPSRETQYFGPGTRLLVL.

The chain couples TRBV2 to TRBJ2-7; TRBD1 matches at 8 bases. Germline CDR1 reads SNHLY; CDR2 reads FYNNEI. This CDR3 has 14 amino acids. V shed 3 bases and J 0 bases; nucleotides not matched to a gene: 1. The CDR3 bases are TGTGCCAGCAGTGAGGGACAGGTCTCCTACGAGCAGTACTTC. It is translated as CASSEGQVSYEQYF.

The J gene is TRBJ2-2, the V gene TRBV18; 9 nucleotides align to TRBD1. The CDR3 sequence is 15 residues long. In germline, CDR1 is KGHSH, CDR2 LQKENI. V was pared by 3 bases and J by 6 bases, with 5 bases of the junction left unmatched. Written as DNA, the CDR3 is TGTGCCAGCTCACCGGGACAGGGTTCGGCCGGGGAGCTGTTTTTT. It encodes CASSPGQGSAGELFF.

This clonotype has at least ten counts. J is TRBJ1-2 and V is TRBV3-1, with a possible D match to TRBD1 (5 bases). Germline loops: CDR1 LGHDT, CDR2 YNNKEL (reference sequence). The V end lost 2 bases, the J end lost 9 bases, and 10 bases lay between the germline ends. The CDR3 runs to 12 residues. CDR3 sequence: CASSQLQGSYTF. In DNA, the CDR3 is TGTGCCAGCAGCCAACTCCAGGGAAGCTACACCTTC.

This clonotype turned up a few times. The chain is built from TRBV30 and TRBJ1-2, with 10 bases identical to TRBD1. Germline V CDR1 and CDR2: GTSNPN, SVGIG (reference sequence). V was pared by 2 bases and J by 7 bases, with 4 bases of the junction left unmatched. The CDR3 is made up of 13 amino acids. The CDR3 DNA follows: TGTGCCTGGAGTCGGGGACAGGGGCTTGGCTACACCTTC. Translated: CAWSRGQGLGYTF.

This clonotype was seen only a few times. The V call is TRBV29-1, the J call TRBJ2-1; D not resolved. CDR3 size: 16 residues. Deletions cut 4 bases from V and 0 bases from J, with 16 bases between. Germline CDR1 reads SQVTM; CDR2 reads ANQGSEA. The CDR3 DNA is TGCAGCGTTGTGCCCCAAGCGAAGAGCTCCTACAATGAGCAGTTCTTC. It specifies CSVVPQAKSSYNEQFF.

The chain combines TRBV19 with TRBJ2-2; no clear D. Trimming removed 5 bases at V and 0 bases at J, with 7 bases between. The germline gives CDR1 LNHDA, CDR2 SQIVND (reference sequence). This CDR3 is 14 amino acids long. CDR3 sequence reads: CASSRRANTGELFF. The CDR3 DNA is TGTGCCAGTAGTCGAAGGGCGAACACCGGGGAGCTGTTTTTT. Combining the CDR3 with reference TRBV19 and TRBJ2-2 gives the whole variable domain DGGITQSPKYLFRKEGQNVTLSCEQNLNHDAMYWYRQDPGQGLRLIYYSQIVNDFQKGDIAEGYSVSREKKESFPLTVTSAQKNPTAFYLCASSRRANTGELFFGEGSRLTVL.

The V gene is TRBV20-1, the J gene TRBJ2-3, with TRBD2 matching over 9 bases. The CDR3 length is 12 residues. V lost 7 bases to trimming and J lost 6 bases; unmatched junction nucleotides: 5. Germline CDR1 reads DFQATT; CDR2 reads SNEGSKA (reference sequence). CDR3 region: CSETSGGDTQYF. CDR3 DNA: TGCAGTGAGACGAGCGGGGGGGATACGCAGTATTTT.

This clonotype was found a few times. The chain joins TRBV10-3 to TRBJ2-1, with a weak D call TRBD2 (5 bases). V was shortened by 9 bases and J by 0 bases, with 15 bases between the two germline ends. CDR1 and CDR2 from the germline V gene are ENHRY and SYGVKD. The CDR3 is made up of 15 amino acids. CDR3 in DNA: TGTGCCATTGGGTACTCGGGGAGCTCCTACAATGAGCAGTTCTTC. Residues: CAIGYSGSSYNEQFF.

Ten or more counts support this clonotype. The genes are TRBV30 and TRBJ1-5; D gene uncertain. Germline CDR1 reads GTSNPN; CDR2 reads SVGIG (reference sequence). The CDR3 is 12 residues long. Trimming took off 0 bases at V and 4 bases at J, with 4 bases between the two ends. The CDR3 DNA follows: TGTGCCTGGAGTGTACGGAATCAGCCCCAGCATTTT. It codes for CAWSVRNQPQHF.

In this sample, this clonotype turned up once. V usage is TRBV3-1 and J usage is TRBJ2-1, with 7 bases identical to TRBD1. Germline V gene data show CDR1 as LGHDT and CDR2 as YNNKEL (reference sequence). Losses at the gene ends were 4 bases for V and 5 bases for J; bases not matched to a gene: 5. The CDR3 extends over 14 amino acids. CDR3 coding DNA: TGTGCCAGCAGCCTCAGACAGGGACACAATGAGCAGTTCTTC. Translated, it gives CASSLRQGHNEQFF.

This chain joins TRBV29-1 and TRBJ2-3, with a possible D match to TRBD2 (5 bases). The V gene's germline CDR1 is SQVTM and CDR2 ANQGSEA. Trimming left V 6 bases short and J 6 bases short, with 16 bases between. The CDR3 consists of 13 residues. CDR3 DNA sequence: TGCAGCGTCGGGGTCTTAAACGGGGATACGCAGTATTTT. Amino acid sequence: CSVGVLNGDTQYF.

This clonotype was seen ten or more times. The rearrangement links TRBV18 to TRBJ1-5; 10 positions match TRBD1. Germline V gives CDR1 KGHSH, CDR2 LQKENI. This CDR3 spans 14 amino acids. J lost 2 bases, V lost 5 bases, and 0 bases had no gene match. The DNA of the CDR3 is TGTGCCAGCTCAGGGACAGGGGGCAATCAGCCCCAGCATTTT. Amino acid sequence: CASSGTGGNQPQHF.

For this clonotype: The junction and the germline gene differ at one end; a read error may be behind it. This chain links TRBV7-3 with TRBJ1-4, with D unclear. CDR3 length equals 13 residues. Per germline, CDR1 SGHTA and CDR2 FQGTGA. Here the CDR3 DNA reads TGTGCCAGCAGCTTAACCCTTGGCAGCCACTTTCGTTTT. This codes for CASSLTLGSHFRF.

Only a few counts were recorded for this clonotype. This chain links TRBV28 with TRBJ2-2; 9 bases are shared with TRBD1. The V and J ends lost 1 base and 1 base, in that order; junction bases with no gene match: 4. Germline values: CDR1 MDHEN, CDR2 SYDVKM. This CDR3 has 17 residues. The CDR3 reads CASSLSPGQGNTGELFF. For the CDR3, the DNA is TGTGCCAGCAGTTTATCACCGGGACAGGGGAACACCGGGGAGCTGTTTTTT.